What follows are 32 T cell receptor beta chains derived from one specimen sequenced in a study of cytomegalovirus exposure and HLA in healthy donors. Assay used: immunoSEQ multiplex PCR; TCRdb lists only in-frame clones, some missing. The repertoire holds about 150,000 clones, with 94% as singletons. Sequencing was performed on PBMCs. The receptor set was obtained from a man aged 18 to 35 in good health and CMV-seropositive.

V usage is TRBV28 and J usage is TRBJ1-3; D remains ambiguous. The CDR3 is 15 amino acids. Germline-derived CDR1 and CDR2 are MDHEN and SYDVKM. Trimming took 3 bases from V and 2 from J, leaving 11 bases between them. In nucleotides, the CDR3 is TGTGCCAGCAGTTTGGGCCTGGCAACTGGAAACACCATATATTTT. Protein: CASSLGLATGNTIYF.

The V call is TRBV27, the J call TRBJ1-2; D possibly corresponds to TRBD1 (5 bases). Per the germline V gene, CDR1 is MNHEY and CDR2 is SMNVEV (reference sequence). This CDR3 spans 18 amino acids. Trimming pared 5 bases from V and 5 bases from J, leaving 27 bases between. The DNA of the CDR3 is TGTGCCAGCAGTCTTATAGGGGCTGGCAGACTAGCCCCTTATGGCTACACCTTC. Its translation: CASSLIGAGRLAPYGYTF.

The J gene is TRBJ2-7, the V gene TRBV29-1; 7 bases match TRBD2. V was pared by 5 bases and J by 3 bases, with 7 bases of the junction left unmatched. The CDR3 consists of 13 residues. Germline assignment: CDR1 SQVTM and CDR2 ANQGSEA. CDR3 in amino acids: CSVLGLDGYEQYF. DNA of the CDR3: TGCAGCGTTTTAGGACTAGACGGCTACGAGCAGTACTTC.

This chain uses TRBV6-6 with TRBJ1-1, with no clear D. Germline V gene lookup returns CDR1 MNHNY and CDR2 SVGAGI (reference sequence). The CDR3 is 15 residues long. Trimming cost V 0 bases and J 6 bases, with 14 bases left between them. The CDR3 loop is CASSYSHSGSSEAFF. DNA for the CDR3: TGTGCCAGCAGTTACTCCCACAGCGGATCGTCTGAAGCTTTCTTT.

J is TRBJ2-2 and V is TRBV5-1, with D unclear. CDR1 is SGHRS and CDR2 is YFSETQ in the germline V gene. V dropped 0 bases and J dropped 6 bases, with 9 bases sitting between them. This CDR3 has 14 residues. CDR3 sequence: CASSLASTAGELFF. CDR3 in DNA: TGCGCCAGCAGCTTGGCATCTACGGCCGGGGAGCTGTTTTTT.

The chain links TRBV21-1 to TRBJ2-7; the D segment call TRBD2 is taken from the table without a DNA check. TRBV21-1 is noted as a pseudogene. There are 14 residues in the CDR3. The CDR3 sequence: CASSTSGRFLEQYF. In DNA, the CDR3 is TGTGCCAGCAGCACTAGCGGGAGATTTTTAGAGCAGTACTTC.

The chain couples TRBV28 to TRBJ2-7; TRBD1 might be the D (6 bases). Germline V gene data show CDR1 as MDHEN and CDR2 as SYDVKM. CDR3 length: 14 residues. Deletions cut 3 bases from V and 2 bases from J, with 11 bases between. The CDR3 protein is CASSFQGPPYEQYF. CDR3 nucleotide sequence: TGTGCCAGCAGTTTCCAGGGGCCTCCCTACGAGCAGTACTTC.

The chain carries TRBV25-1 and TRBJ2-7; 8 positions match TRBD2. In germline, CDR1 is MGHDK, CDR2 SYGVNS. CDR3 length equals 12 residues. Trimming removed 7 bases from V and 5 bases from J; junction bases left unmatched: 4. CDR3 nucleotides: TGTGCCAGCAACGCGGGAGGCGACGAGCAGTACTTC. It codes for CASNAGGDEQYF.

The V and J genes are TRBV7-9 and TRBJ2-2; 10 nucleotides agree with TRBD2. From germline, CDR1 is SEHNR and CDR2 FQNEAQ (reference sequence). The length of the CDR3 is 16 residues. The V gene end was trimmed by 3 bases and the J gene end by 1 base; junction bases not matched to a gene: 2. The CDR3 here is CASSFGLAENTGELFF. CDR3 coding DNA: TGTGCCAGCAGCTTTGGACTAGCGGAGAACACCGGGGAGCTGTTTTTT.

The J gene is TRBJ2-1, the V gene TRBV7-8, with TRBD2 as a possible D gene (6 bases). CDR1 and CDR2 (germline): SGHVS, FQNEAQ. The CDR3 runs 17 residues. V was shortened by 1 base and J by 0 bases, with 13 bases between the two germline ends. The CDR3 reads CASSLGRAGSSYNEQFF. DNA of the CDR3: TGTGCCAGCAGCTTAGGGCGGGCCGGGAGCTCCTACAATGAGCAGTTCTTC. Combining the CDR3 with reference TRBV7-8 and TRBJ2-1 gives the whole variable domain GAGVSQSPRYKVAKRGQDVALRCDPISGHVSLFWYQQALGQGPEFLTYFQNEAQLDKSGLPSDRFFAERPEGSVSTLKIQRTQQEDSAVYLCASSLGRAGSSYNEQFFGPGTRLTVL.

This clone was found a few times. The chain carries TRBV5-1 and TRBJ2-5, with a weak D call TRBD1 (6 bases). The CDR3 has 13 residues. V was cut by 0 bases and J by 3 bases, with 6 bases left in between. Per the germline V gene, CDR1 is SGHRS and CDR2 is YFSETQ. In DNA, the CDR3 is TGCGCCAGCAGCTTGGACAGGGAAGAGACCCAGTACTTC. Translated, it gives CASSLDREETQYF.

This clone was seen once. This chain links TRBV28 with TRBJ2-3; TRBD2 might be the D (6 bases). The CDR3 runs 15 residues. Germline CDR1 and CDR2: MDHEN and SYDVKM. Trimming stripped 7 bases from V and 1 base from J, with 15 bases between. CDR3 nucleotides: TGTGCCAGCACCACGACTAGTTCCCGCACAGATACGCAGTATTTT. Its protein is CASTTTSSRTDTQYF.

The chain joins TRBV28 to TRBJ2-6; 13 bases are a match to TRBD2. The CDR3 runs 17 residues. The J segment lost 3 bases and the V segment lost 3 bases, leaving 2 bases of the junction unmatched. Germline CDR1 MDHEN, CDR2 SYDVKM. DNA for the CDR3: TGTGCCAGCAGTTTCGGACTAGCGGGAGTTGGGGCCAACGTCCTGACTTTC. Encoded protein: CASSFGLAGVGANVLTF.

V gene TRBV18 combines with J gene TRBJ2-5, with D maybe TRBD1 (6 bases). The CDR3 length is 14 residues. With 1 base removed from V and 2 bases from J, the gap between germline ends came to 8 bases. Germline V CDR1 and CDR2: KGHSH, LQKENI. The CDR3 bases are TGTGCCAGCTCACCACTGGACAGTCAAGAGACCCAGTACTTC. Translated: CASSPLDSQETQYF.

The DNA of the CDR3 is TGCGCCAGCGGTAGCGGGAGTATCTACGAGCAGTACTTC. Its protein product is CASGSGSIYEQYF. The V gene is TRBV10-2, the J gene TRBJ2-7, with 9 bases identical to TRBD2. This CDR3 contains 13 residues. Germline CDR1 WSHSY, CDR2 SAAADI. Unmatched junction bases numbered 5, after V lost 8 bases and J lost 3 bases.

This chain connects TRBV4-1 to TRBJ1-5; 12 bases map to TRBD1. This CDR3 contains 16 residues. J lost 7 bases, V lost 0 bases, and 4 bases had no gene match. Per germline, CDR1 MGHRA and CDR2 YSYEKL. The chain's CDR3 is CASSQEGQGAGQPQHF. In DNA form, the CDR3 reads TGCGCCAGCAGCCAAGAGGGACAGGGGGCAGGACAGCCCCAGCATTTT.

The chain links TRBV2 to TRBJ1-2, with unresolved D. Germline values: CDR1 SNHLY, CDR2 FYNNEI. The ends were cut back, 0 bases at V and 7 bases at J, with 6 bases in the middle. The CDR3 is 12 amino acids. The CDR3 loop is CASSEAQVGYTF. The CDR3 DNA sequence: TGTGCCAGCAGTGAAGCGCAGGTTGGCTACACCTTC.

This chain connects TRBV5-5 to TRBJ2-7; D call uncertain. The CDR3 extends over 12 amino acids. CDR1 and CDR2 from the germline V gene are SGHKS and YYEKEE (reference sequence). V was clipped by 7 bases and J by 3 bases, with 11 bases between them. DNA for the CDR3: TGTGCCAGCGAGAGCTTAGTCTACGAGCAGTACTTC. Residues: CASESLVYEQYF.

CDR3: CASSEPAGQPGNTIYF. Written as DNA, the CDR3 is TGCGCCAGCAGTGAGCCCGCAGGGCAACCTGGAAACACCATATATTTT. The chain carries TRBV10-2 and TRBJ1-3; a weak D match, TRBD1 (5 bases). From germline, CDR1 is WSHSY and CDR2 SAAADI. This CDR3 has 16 amino acids. V lost 2 bases to trimming and J lost 2 bases, with 13 bases between them.

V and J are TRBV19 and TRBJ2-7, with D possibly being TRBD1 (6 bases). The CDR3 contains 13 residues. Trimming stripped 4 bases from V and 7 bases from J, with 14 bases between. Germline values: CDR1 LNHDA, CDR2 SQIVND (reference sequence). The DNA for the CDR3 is TGTGCCAGTAGTAAATCAGGGGCGAGAGAGCAGTACTTC. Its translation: CASSKSGAREQYF.

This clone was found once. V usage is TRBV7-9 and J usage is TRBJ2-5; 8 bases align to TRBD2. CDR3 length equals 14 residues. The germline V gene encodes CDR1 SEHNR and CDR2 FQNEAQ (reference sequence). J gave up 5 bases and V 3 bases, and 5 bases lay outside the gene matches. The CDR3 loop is CASSLGLVVETQYF. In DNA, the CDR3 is TGTGCCAGCAGCTTGGGACTAGTCGTGGAGACCCAGTACTTC.

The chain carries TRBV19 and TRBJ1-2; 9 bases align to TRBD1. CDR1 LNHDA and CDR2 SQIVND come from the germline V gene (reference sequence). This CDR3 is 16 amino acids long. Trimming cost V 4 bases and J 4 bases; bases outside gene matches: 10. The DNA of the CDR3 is TGTGCCAGTAGTACTTCACCGGGACAGGGAGTCTATGGCTACACCTTC. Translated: CASSTSPGQGVYGYTF.

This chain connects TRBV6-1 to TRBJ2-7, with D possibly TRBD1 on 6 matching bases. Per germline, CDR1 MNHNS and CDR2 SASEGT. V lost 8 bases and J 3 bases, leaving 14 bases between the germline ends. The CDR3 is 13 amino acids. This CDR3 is CASEGTPGYEQYF. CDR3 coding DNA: TGTGCCAGCGAAGGGACACCTGGCTACGAGCAGTACTTC.

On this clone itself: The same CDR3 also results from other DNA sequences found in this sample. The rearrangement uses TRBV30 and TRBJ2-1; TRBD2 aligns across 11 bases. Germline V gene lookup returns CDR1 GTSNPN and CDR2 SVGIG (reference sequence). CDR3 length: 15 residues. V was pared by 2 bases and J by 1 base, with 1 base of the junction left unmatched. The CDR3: CAWSRLAGSYNEQFF. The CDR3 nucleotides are TGTGCCTGGAGTCGACTAGCGGGATCCTACAATGAGCAGTTCTTC.

In DNA form, the CDR3 reads TGTGCCAGCAGCCTTAGACAGGGTCGCGATGAGCAGTTCTTC. Translating gives CASSLRQGRDEQFF. This chain uses TRBV5-5 with TRBJ2-1, with 7 bases aligning to TRBD1. This CDR3 contains 14 residues. Germline CDR1 reads SGHKS; CDR2 reads YYEKEE (reference sequence). V was pared by 4 bases and J by 8 bases, with 9 bases of the junction left unmatched.

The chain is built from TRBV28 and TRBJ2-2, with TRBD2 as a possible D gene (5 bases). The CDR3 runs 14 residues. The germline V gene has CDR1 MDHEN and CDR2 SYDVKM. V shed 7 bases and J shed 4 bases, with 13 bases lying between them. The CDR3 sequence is CASIGGTVTGELFF. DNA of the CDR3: TGTGCCAGCATCGGAGGAACGGTCACCGGGGAGCTGTTTTTT.

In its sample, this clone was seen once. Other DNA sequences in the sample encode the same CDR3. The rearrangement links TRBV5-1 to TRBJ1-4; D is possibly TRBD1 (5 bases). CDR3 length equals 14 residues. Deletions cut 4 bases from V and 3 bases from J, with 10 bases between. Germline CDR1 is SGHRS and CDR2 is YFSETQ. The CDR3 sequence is CASSPDRPNEKLFF. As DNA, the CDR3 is TGCGCCAGCAGCCCTGACAGACCTAATGAAAAACTGTTTTTT.

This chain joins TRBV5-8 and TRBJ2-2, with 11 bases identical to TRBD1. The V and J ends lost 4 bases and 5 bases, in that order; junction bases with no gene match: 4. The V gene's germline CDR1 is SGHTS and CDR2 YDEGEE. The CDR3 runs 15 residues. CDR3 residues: CASSHGTGGTGELFF. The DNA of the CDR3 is TGTGCCAGCAGCCACGGGACAGGGGGTACCGGGGAGCTGTTTTTT. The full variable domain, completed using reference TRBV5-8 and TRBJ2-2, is EAGVTQSPTHLIKTRGQQATLRCSPISGHTSVYWYQQALGLGLQFLLWYDEGEERNRGNFPPRFSGRQFPNYSSELNVNALELEDSALYLCASSHGTGGTGELFFGEGSRLTVL.

The CDR3: CASSSGTDYQPQHF. CDR3 DNA sequence: TGTGCCAGCAGCTCCGGAACAGATTATCAGCCCCAGCATTTT. The chain has TRBV7-8 and TRBJ1-5; D call uncertain. Germline lookup yields CDR1 SGHVS and CDR2 FQNEAQ. CDR3 length: 14 amino acids. V was pared by 4 bases and J by 5 bases, with 12 bases between.

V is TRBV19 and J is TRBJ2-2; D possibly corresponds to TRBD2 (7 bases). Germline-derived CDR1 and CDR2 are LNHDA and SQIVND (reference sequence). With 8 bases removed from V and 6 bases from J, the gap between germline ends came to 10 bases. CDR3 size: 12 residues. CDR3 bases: TGTGCCAGTTCGCGGGGGCCCGGGGAGCTGTTTTTT. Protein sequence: CASSRGPGELFF.

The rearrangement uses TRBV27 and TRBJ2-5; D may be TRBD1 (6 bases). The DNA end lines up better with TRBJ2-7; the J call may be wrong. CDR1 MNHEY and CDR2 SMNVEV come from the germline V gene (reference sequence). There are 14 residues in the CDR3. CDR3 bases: TGTGCCAGCAGATACAGGGCCCAAGCCTACGAGCAGTACTTC. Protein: CASRYRAQAYEQYF.

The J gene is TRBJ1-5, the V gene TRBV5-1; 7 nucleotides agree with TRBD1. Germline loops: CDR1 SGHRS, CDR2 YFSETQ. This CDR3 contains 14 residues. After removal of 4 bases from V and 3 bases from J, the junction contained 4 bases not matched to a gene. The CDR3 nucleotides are TGCGCCAGCAGCGCACAGGGGCTCAATCAGCCCCAGCATTTT. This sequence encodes CASSAQGLNQPQHF.